This paragraph reports one T cell receptor beta chain. Time point described: pretreatment peripheral blood. Each patient presented with locally advanced or metastatic urothelial carcinoma. The data were taken from a study of PD-L1 blockade in urothelial cancer. Looked up from germline, CDR1 is ENHRY and CDR2 is SYGVKD. V lost 7 bases, J lost 6 bases, and 5 bases stayed unmatched. CDR3 size: 13 residues. Assay used: immunoSEQ multiplex PCR; TCRdb lists only in-frame clones, some missing. Of tens of thousands of clones listed, less than 90% are singletons. The sequenced sample was PBMCs, obtained around atezolizumab (anti-PD-L1) treatment. This chain uses TRBV10-3 with TRBJ1-5, with 8 nucleotides matching TRBD1. The source is a man aged 55 to 70 with urothelial cancer. In DNA, the CDR3 is TGTGCCATCACTGAAGGACAGGGTCAGCCCCAGCATTTT. It specifies CAITEGQGQPQHF.